This TCR beta chain was profiled in a study of blood T cell repertoires in COVID-19. Original handling: By means of reference gene primer amplification, nucleated cell counts were estimated. This table comes from immunoSEQ multiplex PCR, and its TCRdb copy is limited to in-frame clones, with some not included. The D gene and trimming were derived from the DNA, and the V and J assignments and clone size from that table. The sample carries 15,000 to 20,000 clones, roughly 87% recorded once. CDR1 LNHDA and CDR2 SQIVND come from the germline V gene (reference sequence). The CDR3 is 16 amino acids. V was clipped by 8 bases and J by 2 bases; unmatched bases: 11.

This sequence joins TRBV19 and TRBJ2-2, with 7 bases identical to TRBD2. The specimen sequenced was peripheral blood. The receptor's source is a human donor in a cohort sampled during active COVID-19. The CDR3 spells CASRPGGGLNTGELFF. The CDR3 bases are TGTGCCAGTCGACCTGGGGGGGGTTTAAACACCGGGGAGCTGTTTTTT.